The rows below give T cell receptor beta chains drawn from one sample of a study of blood T cell repertoires in COVID-19. The table came from immunoSEQ multiplex PCR; TCRdb's copy has only in-frame clones and leaves some out. The sample lists 200,000 to 250,000 clones, about 89% occurring once. The sequencing input was PBMCs or T cells enriched from blood (not recorded which). Receptors originate from a woman aged 30 to 39 who had recovered from COVID-19. CDR3s include the opening cysteine and the closing phenylalanine or tryptophan. The order of the fields is clone size, V gene, J gene, CDR3 protein. For some rows the clone size is stated as once, few or many, or as a class when expanded; others skip it.

NA	TRBV5-1	TRBJ1-1	CASSLGQGAMEAFF
NA	TRBV4-1	TRBJ2-7	CASSQEAAGVAYEQYF
NA	TRBV18	TRBJ1-1	CASSPQTGRNTEAFF
NA	TRBV7-9	TRBJ1-2	CASSPQGGDYGYTF
NA	TRBV19	TRBJ2-3	CASRPTGSTDTQYF
NA	TRBV5-1	TRBJ2-1	CASSLALAGNEQFF
NA	TRBV27	TRBJ2-1	CASKRPGGGEQFF
NA	TRBV30	TRBJ1-2	CAWSALDYGYTF
once	TRBV4-3	TRBJ1-2	CASSQERQGFAGYTF
NA	TRBV25-1	TRBJ1-6	CASSEFKGEESPLHF
NA	TRBV15	TRBJ1-3	CATSRVVSSGNTIYF
NA	TRBV24-1	TRBJ2-3	CATSDPKNSTGDTQYF
NA	TRBV5-4	TRBJ1-5	CASSHGGQSNQPQHF
once	TRBV9	TRBJ1-4	CASSVGPTATNEKLFF
NA	TRBV19	TRBJ2-7	CASTRDGGEQYF
NA	TRBV9	TRBJ2-2	CASSLRQDPHAGTGELFF
NA	TRBV11-2	TRBJ1-1	CASSFDLRYTEAFF
NA	TRBV6-6	TRBJ2-3	CASMAGDTDTQYF
NA	TRBV28	TRBJ2-2	CASSFGTGPGELFF
NA	TRBV19	TRBJ1-2	CASSTTDYIGGYTF
few	TRBV7-7	TRBJ2-2	CASSRAASGNTGELFF
once	TRBV4-2	TRBJ2-7	CASSQNLGLGVPYEQYF
NA	TRBV25-1	TRBJ2-7	CASRSSGSYEQYF
NA	TRBV6-5	TRBJ1-5	CASSSPGQENQPQHF
NA	TRBV7-8	TRBJ1-5	CASSLEAGIGYSNQPQHF